This TCR beta chain was captured by sequencing in a study of metastatic and nonmetastatic thyroid tumors. CDR3 length equals 16 residues. Per germline, CDR1 MDHEN and CDR2 SYDVKM. Until they underwent thyroid surgery, no patient had received any treatment. MiXCR reprocessed the PCR reads for TCRdb. The sample includes some 30,000 clones, approximately 31% of them seen just once. This clone was counted a few times. One junction end does not reproduce the germline sequence, and a read error may be involved. Sequenced input: blood. The sequence was obtained from a female donor with papillary thyroid cancer or a benign thyroid nodule (not recorded which). Some clones in this sample may be carry-over from other donors' samples. This chain connects TRBV28 to TRBJ2-2; 7 positions agree with TRBD1. CDR3 bases: TGTGCCAGCAGGTCCCCCGGACAGGTTGGGGCCGGTGAGCTGTTTTTT. It codes for CASRSPGQVGAGELFF.